This T cell receptor (beta chain) was sequenced in a study of Graves' ophthalmopathy and Graves' hyperthyroidism. This clonotype was observed many times. The antigen is not known. The CDR3 runs to 17 residues. Losses at the gene ends were 4 bases for V and 1 base for J; bases not matched to a gene: 10. Germline assignment: CDR1 SGHAT and CDR2 FQNNGV. CDR3 regions of TCR beta were amplified from RNA transcripts. The library came from an HTBI-primed first-round RT-PCR and a second-round multiplex PCR. TCRdb called the multiplex PCR reads again in MiXCR, with one record for every CDR3 protein. The repertoire includes over 150,000 distinct CDR3 sequences, about 40% of them detected once, and 5.8% sits in the top ten. Study-level points and caveats: Stable hyperthyroidism and ophthalmopathy were told apart by a 13-signature model, which achieved less than 90% sensitivity and almost 82% specificity.

The V and J genes are TRBV11-2 and TRBJ2-4; TRBD1 matches 7 bases. What was sequenced was peripheral blood. The sequence came from a middle-aged woman with Graves' ophthalmopathy. The CDR3 sequence: CASSSRTGEWAKNIQYF. The CDR3 DNA reads as TGTGCCAGCAGCTCACGGACAGGAGAGTGGGCCAAAAACATTCAGTACTTC.